Listed below are T cell receptor beta chains from one sample, sequenced in a study of T cell changes during pregnancy in multiple sclerosis. The data were produced by immunoSEQ multiplex PCR, yet TCRdb's version contains in-frame clones alone and is incomplete. The sample carries tens of thousands of clones, more than 85% recorded once. The material was peripheral blood, obtained in the first trimester of pregnancy. The receptors were gathered from a female donor with multiple sclerosis, enrolled in a pregnancy study. Both conserved end residues are part of each CDR3. A D gene is named only where the DNA matches it firmly. Only some rows state a clone size, as once, few, many or a class for expanded clones.

D,V,J,size,CDR3,DNA
TRBD2,TRBV27,TRBJ2-3,.,CASSGGARTDTQYF,TGTGCCAGCTCCGGGGGGGCCCGCACAGATACGCAGTATTTT
.,TRBV18,TRBJ2-2,.,CASSPPRHLNTGELFF,TGTGCCAGCTCACCACCTAGACACCTGAACACCGGGGAGCTGTTTTTT
TRBD1,TRBV5-6,TRBJ1-3,.,CASSLVRDRGSGNTIYF,TGTGCCAGCAGCTTGGTTCGGGACAGGGGGTCCGGAAACACCATATATTTT
.,TRBV7-3,TRBJ2-3,.,CASIAGNGTQYF,TGTGCCAGCATCGCGGGGAATGGCACGCAGTATTTT
.,TRBV9,TRBJ1-1,few,CASSTQPSGMNTEAFF,TGTGCCAGCAGCACACAACCCTCAGGGATGAACACTGAAGCTTTCTTT
.,TRBV11-2,TRBJ2-3,.,CASSLVGRGRVGDTQYF,TGTGCCAGCAGCTTAGTAGGGCGGGGGCGCGTGGGAGATACGCAGTATTTT
TRBD1,TRBV5-4,TRBJ1-5,.,CASSWSRVPGAYPRDSAF,TGTGCCAGCAGCTGGTCCCGGGTTCCCGGGGCATACCCCCGGGACAGTGCCTTT
.,TRBV9,TRBJ2-3,.,CASSVLNRVGTDTQYF,TGTGCCAGCAGCGTGCTTAACAGGGTAGGCACAGATACGCAGTATTTT
TRBD1,TRBV7-2,TRBJ2-7,.,CASSLGTGVQYEQYF,TGTGCCAGCAGCTTAGGGACAGGGGTTCAATACGAGCAGTACTTC
.,TRBV18,TRBJ2-5,.,CASSAWGLAPGETQYF,TGTGCCAGCTCAGCCTGGGGACTCGCCCCGGGGGAGACCCAGTACTTC
TRBD1,TRBV14,TRBJ1-2,.,CASSQGQGRSYGYTF,TGTGCCAGCAGCCAGGGACAGGGCCGCTCATATGGCTACACCTTC
.,TRBV9,TRBJ2-7,.,CASSGTNPYEQYF,TGTGCCAGCAGCGGGACAAACCCCTACGAGCAGTACTTC
TRBD1,TRBV5-1,TRBJ1-2,.,CASTWDRGQRGYTF,TGCGCCAGCACCTGGGACAGGGGGCAACGGGGCTACACCTTC
TRBD1,TRBV19,TRBJ2-1,.,CASGRQGPNEQFF,TGTGCCAGTGGGAGACAGGGACCAAATGAGCAGTTCTTC
.,TRBV25-1,TRBJ1-1,.,CASARTVEAFF,TGTGCCAGCGCGCGGACAGTTGAAGCTTTCTTT
TRBD1,TRBV5-6,TRBJ1-2,.,CASSPNRQGRSGYTF,TGTGCCAGCAGCCCCAATCGACAGGGTAGAAGTGGCTACACCTTC
TRBD1,TRBV30,TRBJ1-4,.,CAWSREGQGNEKLFF,TGTGCCTGGAGTCGGGAGGGACAGGGTAATGAAAAACTGTTTTTT
TRBD2,TRBV27,TRBJ2-3,once,CASSFEAGGPPDTQYF,TGTGCCAGCAGTTTCGAAGCGGGGGGGCCTCCAGATACGCAGTATTTT
TRBD1,TRBV2,TRBJ2-5,.,CASQGEGQGQETQYF,TGTGCCAGCCAGGGGGAAGGGCAGGGGCAGGAGACCCAGTACTTC
TRBD2,TRBV9,TRBJ2-1,.,CASSLTSGAYNEQFF,TGTGCCAGCAGCCTAACTAGCGGGGCGTACAATGAGCAGTTCTTC
.,TRBV19,TRBJ1-1,.,CASPSGGVGTEAFF,TGTGCCAGTCCAAGTGGCGGGGTCGGGACTGAAGCTTTCTTT
TRBD2,TRBV14,TRBJ2-5,.,CASSFTRAGSETQYF,TGTGCCAGCAGTTTTACGCGAGCGGGGTCGGAAACCCAGTACTTC
.,TRBV7-2,TRBJ2-3,.,CASSLEPGRPDTQYF,TGTGCCAGCAGCTTAGAACCTGGGAGGCCAGATACGCAGTATTTT
.,TRBV11-3,TRBJ2-2,.,CASSRDSINTGELFF,TGTGCCAGCAGCCGGGACTCAATCAACACCGGGGAGCTGTTTTTT
.,TRBV9,TRBJ1-5,.,CASSVDVGDQPQHF,TGTGCCAGCAGCGTAGACGTGGGAGATCAGCCCCAGCATTTT